Here is one T cell receptor beta chain with its context. There is no known antigen for this receptor. No clone much larger than this one lies a single base away; base qualities are absent. This sample is part of a study of blood T cell repertoires in COVID-19 (dated by TCRdb to between 2020 and 2021). Regarding the complete study: The collaborator samples originated in the United States, Italy and Spain and spanned the acute and convalescent phases of COVID-19. The prospective study material was composed of cDNA or gDNA derived from T cells, B-cell-depleted T cells, or PBMCs. The dataset comprised deeply sampled blood TCRbeta repertoires from subjects exposed to, actively infected with, or recovered from COVID-19. Samples were obtained from the ongoing ImmuneRACE study (first 160 participants) and from over 1,000 subjects provided by 6 global collaborators. A de-identified subject ID, COVID-19 status, age in years and sex were almost always included in the sample metadata. Where HLA class I and class II types were available, the types were taken from metadata supplied by the sample provider, not from assay-based typing. A freely available public database, intended as a resource for researchers studying the immune response to SARS-CoV-2, is where the repertoires were released.

Measured from the cysteine to the phenylalanine, the CDR3 is 13 residues long. Only the CDR3 part of the read is kept: 39 bases, read in frame from the first base. CDR1 and CDR2 are read off the germline V gene as MDHEN and SYDVKM. Germline trimming: 6 bases from V, 7 bases from J; junction bases outside gene matches: 5. The collaborating institutions used their own protocols to collect whole blood in K2EDTA tubes. Collaborator samples were shipped for TCRbeta analysis as frozen whole blood, isolated PBMCs, or DNA extracted from either sample type. TCRbeta CDR3 regions were amplified from genomic DNA by means of the immunoSEQ Assay, a bias-controlled multiplex PCR. Concerning the study's data processing: The number of nucleated cells in each sample was estimated by amplification of reference gene primers within the assay. To quantify the absolute abundance of each unique TCRbeta CDR3 rearrangement, sequence reads were collapsed and filtered. For each sample, productive Simpson clonality was calculated by taking the square root of Simpson's diversity index across productive rearrangements. In its TCRdb copy, this immuneACCESS table keeps in-frame sequences only and misses some clones. Where compared with another copy, unresolved V genes explain less than half of these, and the others have no known cause. V and J calls and clone size follow that table, whereas D and trimming were derived from the DNA. This sample gives approximately 300,000 clones in total; around four fifths of them show up just once. 0.95% to 1.5% of the sample comes from the top ten.

The full study reports these points: The quantity of clinical and demographic metadata differed by source and by participant and was supplied without curation.

Sequencing was performed on peripheral blood. The chain is encoded by TRBV28 joined to TRBJ1-4; TRBD1 matches 7 bases in the middle. The origin of this receptor is a woman aged 50 to 60 with acute or convalescent COVID-19. The CDR3 protein is CASSRQGSEKLFF. The DNA sequence is as follows: TGTGCCAGCAGCCGACAGGGTTCTGAAAAACTGTTTTTT. The CDR3 plus the reference TRBV28 and TRBJ1-4 genes for the other parts give the full variable domain: DVKVTQSSRYLVKRTGEKVFLECVQDMDHENMFWYRQDPGLGLRLIYFSYDVKMKEKGDIPEGYSVSREKKERFSLILESASTNQTSMYLCASSRQGSEKLFFGSGTQLSVL.